One and the same sample provided the 18 T cell receptor beta chains below, sequenced in a study of cytomegalovirus exposure and HLA in healthy donors. A multiplex PCR was run with 60 Vbeta primers and 13 Jbeta primers. Measured with immunoSEQ multiplex PCR; TCRdb has only the in-frame clones, and not every one. The sample consists of some 120,000 clones, around 83% of them appearing once. Sequences were obtained from PBMCs. The receptors here all came from a human donor in good health.

This clone showed up just once. V and J are TRBV28 and TRBJ2-4; D remains ambiguous. This CDR3 comprises 16 residues. Trimming cost V 6 bases and J 0 bases, with 15 bases left between them. Germline CDR1 reads MDHEN; CDR2 reads SYDVKM. The CDR3 DNA reads as TGTGCCAGCAGCCGAACTCAAAATCTAGCCAAAAACATTCAGTACTTC. It is translated as CASSRTQNLAKNIQYF.

The rearrangement joins TRBV7-9 to TRBJ1-2, with TRBD1 as a possible D gene (5 bases). The CDR3 loop spans 15 amino acids. V was shortened by 2 bases and J by 6 bases, with 16 bases between the two germline ends. CDR1 and CDR2 from the germline V gene are SEHNR and FQNEAQ (reference sequence). The CDR3 DNA reads TGTGCCAGCAGCTTAACCGCTTCAGGGCTCCATGGCTACACCTTC. Its protein is CASSLTASGLHGYTF.

This CDR3 reads CASRSQGYSNQPQHF. The CDR3 DNA reads as TGTGCCAGCAGATCACAGGGATATAGCAATCAGCCCCAGCATTTT. The rearrangement joins TRBV6-5 to TRBJ1-5; D is possibly TRBD1 (6 bases). V lost 6 bases, J lost 0 bases, and 12 bases lay in between. This CDR3 is built from 15 residues. CDR1 and CDR2 from the germline V gene are MNHEY and SVGAGI.

The chain links TRBV28 to TRBJ1-2; 11 nucleotides align to TRBD1. V trimming: 6 bases; J trimming: 7 bases; junction bases outside the gene matches: 7. Germline CDR1 MDHEN, CDR2 SYDVKM. This CDR3 comprises 14 residues. The CDR3 region is CASSPGQGVSGYTF. The DNA of the CDR3 is TGTGCCAGCAGCCCGGGACAGGGGGTTAGTGGCTACACCTTC.

In this sample, this clone turned up a few times. Other nucleotide sequences in the sample specify the same CDR3. The chain joins TRBV5-1 to TRBJ1-1; D possibly corresponds to TRBD1 (6 bases). The germline V gene has CDR1 SGHRS and CDR2 YFSETQ. V was trimmed by 4 bases and J by 1 base, leaving 11 bases between them. The CDR3 is made up of 14 amino acids. The CDR3 protein is CASSNGQPNTEAFF. CDR3 sequence (DNA): TGCGCCAGCAGCAATGGACAGCCGAACACTGAAGCTTTCTTT.

This clone was detected only a few times. J is TRBJ1-1 and V is TRBV6-1; 7 nucleotides match TRBD1. V was pared by 7 bases and J by 9 bases, with 8 bases of the junction left unmatched. Germline lookup yields CDR1 MNHNS and CDR2 SASEGT. The CDR3 runs to 12 residues. This CDR3 reads CASNWDRVKAFF. CDR3 nucleotides: TGTGCCAGCAACTGGGACAGAGTGAAAGCTTTCTTT.

This chain links TRBV5-6 with TRBJ1-5, with TRBD1 identical over 7 bases. CDR3 size: 17 residues. Germline lookup yields CDR1 SGHDT and CDR2 YYEEEE. The V gene end was trimmed by 4 bases and the J gene end by 3 bases; junction bases not matched to a gene: 13. The CDR3 DNA follows: TGTGCCAGCAGCAGTGAGTGGGTGACAGGGACCAATCAGCCCCAGCATTTT. Encoded protein: CASSSEWVTGTNQPQHF.

The chain is built from TRBV6-1 and TRBJ1-2; 12 bases map to TRBD1. The CDR3 extends over 15 amino acids. The V gene's germline CDR1 is MNHNS and CDR2 SASEGT. The V gene end was trimmed by 4 bases and the J gene end by 4 bases; junction bases not matched to a gene: 4. DNA of the CDR3: TGTGCCAGCAGTGTAGGGACAGGGGGCGGCTATGGCTACACCTTC. Its translation is CASSVGTGGGYGYTF.

The chain links TRBV10-1 to TRBJ1-2; D unresolved. Germline loops: CDR1 WNHNN, CDR2 SYGVQD (reference sequence). The CDR3 runs 16 residues. Trimming cost V 6 bases and J 1 base, with 18 bases left between them. CDR3 residues: CASRIRRTSFNYGYTF. The CDR3 DNA sequence: TGCGCCAGCAGGATCAGGCGAACTTCCTTTAACTATGGCTACACCTTC.

J is TRBJ2-3 and V is TRBV5-1; D is perhaps TRBD2 (6 bases). CDR1 SGHRS and CDR2 YFSETQ come from the germline V gene. The CDR3 runs to 14 residues. Trimming pared 3 bases from V and 0 bases from J, leaving 8 bases between. For the CDR3, the DNA is TGCGCCAGCAGCTCGGGGGAAAGCACAGATACGCAGTATTTT. This sequence encodes CASSSGESTDTQYF.

The chain joins TRBV15 to TRBJ2-3; TRBD2 aligns across 9 bases. After removal of 5 bases from V and 5 bases from J, the junction contained 2 bases not matched to a gene. Germline V gene data show CDR1 as LNHNV and CDR2 as YYDKDF (reference sequence). CDR3 length: 13 residues. Here the CDR3 reads CATSGLARDTQYF. The CDR3 DNA reads TGTGCCACCAGCGGACTAGCGCGAGATACGCAGTATTTT.

The rearrangement uses TRBV19 and TRBJ2-7; D unresolved. This CDR3 has 15 amino acids. The germline CDR1 and CDR2 sequences are LNHDA and SQIVND (reference sequence). Trimming removed 3 bases at V and 0 bases at J, with 12 bases between. The CDR3 reads CASSMRSESSYEQYF. CDR3 nucleotides: TGTGCCAGTAGTATGAGGTCAGAGAGCTCCTACGAGCAGTACTTC.

This chain joins TRBV6-1 and TRBJ2-7; 7 positions agree with TRBD2. The trim removed 7 bases at V and 7 bases at J, leaving 7 bases unmatched. Germline lookup yields CDR1 MNHNS and CDR2 SASEGT. There are 12 residues in the CDR3. As DNA, the CDR3 is TGTGCCAGCACGAGGCCGGGGGGAGAGCAGTACTTC. Translating it yields CASTRPGGEQYF.

This chain links TRBV2 with TRBJ1-2; 8 bases are a match to TRBD1. Trimming removed 1 base from V and 4 bases from J; junction bases left unmatched: 2. This CDR3 has 14 residues. The germline V gene encodes CDR1 SNHLY and CDR2 FYNNEI. The CDR3 DNA is TGTGCCAGCAGTGAAGGGACAGGGCCCTATGGCTACACCTTC. Amino acid sequence: CASSEGTGPYGYTF.

This clone has more than one count but fewer than ten. This chain joins TRBV5-6 and TRBJ1-4; possible D gene TRBD1, 5 bases. Deletions cut 0 bases from V and 2 bases from J, with 5 bases between. This CDR3 is 14 amino acids long. Germline CDR1 is SGHDT and CDR2 is YYEEEE. In DNA form, the CDR3 reads TGTGCCAGCAGCTTGGCAGGGACTAATGAAAAACTGTTTTTT. Translating gives CASSLAGTNEKLFF.

This clone has a handful of counts. The J gene is TRBJ2-3, the V gene TRBV6-6; 7 nucleotides match TRBD2. After removal of 5 bases from V and 3 bases from J, the junction contained 8 bases not matched to a gene. CDR3 length: 15 amino acids. Germline lookup yields CDR1 MNHNY and CDR2 SVGAGI (reference sequence). CDR3 in DNA: TGTGCCAGCAGTGACGGCGGGAGAATGACAGATACGCAGTATTTT. Protein: CASSDGGRMTDTQYF.

This clone was found once. The chain joins TRBV5-1 to TRBJ2-1; TRBD2 agrees at 11 bases. This CDR3 comprises 18 residues. Germline assignment: CDR1 SGHRS and CDR2 YFSETQ. The V segment lost 2 bases and the J segment 10 bases; nucleotides outside the gene matches: 17. The CDR3 DNA is TGCGCCAGCAGCTTACTACCCTCTCTGACTAGCGGGGCGCTCGAGCAGTTCTTC. Protein product: CASSLLPSLTSGALEQFF.

The chain joins TRBV19 to TRBJ1-2; 9 bases are shared with TRBD1. CDR1 is LNHDA and CDR2 is SQIVND in the germline V gene (reference sequence). V gave up 8 bases and J gave up 5 bases; unmatched junction bases: 3. The CDR3 consists of 12 residues. CDR3 loop: CASGGQGYGYTF. The CDR3 nucleotides read TGTGCCAGTGGGGGACAGGGTTATGGCTACACCTTC.